Below, 31 T cell receptor beta chains from the same sample are listed, as sequenced in a study of blood T cell repertoires in COVID-19. Sequencing used immunoSEQ multiplex PCR; TCRdb keeps in-frame clones, though not all of them. The top ten clones hold 0.8% to 1% of a sample with about 420,000 clones, around 90% of them seen once. Sequencing was performed on peripheral blood. The receptors were sampled from a man aged 18 to 30 with COVID-19, enrolled during active disease.

The chain recombines TRBV29-1 with TRBJ2-1, with 9 bases fitting TRBD1. Germline V gives CDR1 SQVTM, CDR2 ANQGSEA. The CDR3 covers 13 residues. V lost 4 bases and J lost 8; bases outside the gene matches: 6. CDR3 loop: CSVADRGLDEQFF. Here the CDR3 DNA reads TGCAGCGTTGCGGACAGGGGTTTGGATGAGCAGTTCTTC.

The chain is built from TRBV19 and TRBJ2-7, with 10 bases matching TRBD2. CDR1 and CDR2 (germline): LNHDA, SQIVND (reference sequence). The V and J ends lost 5 bases and 4 bases, in that order; junction bases with no gene match: 5. The length of the CDR3 is 14 residues. The CDR3 nucleotides are TGTGCCAGTAGTTGGGCTAGCGGGAGTTACGAGCAGTACTTC. Protein: CASSWASGSYEQYF.

The chain employs TRBV3-1 (or the pseudogene TRBV3-2) and TRBJ2-3; D is possibly TRBD1 (8 bases). Germline V gene data show CDR1 as LGHDT and CDR2 as YNNKEL (reference sequence). The V and J ends lost 4 bases and 4 bases respectively, with 21 bases between them. The CDR3 loop spans 17 amino acids. The CDR3 protein is CASSLGETGEGSDTQYF. The DNA for the CDR3 is TGTGCCAGCAGCCTAGGCGAGACAGGGGAGGGTTCAGATACGCAGTATTTT.

V is TRBV7-2 and J is TRBJ2-5, with TRBD1 as a possible D gene (7 bases). Germline V CDR1 and CDR2: SGHTA, FQGNSA. V lost 5 bases and J lost 1, with 14 bases in between. The CDR3 is 15 amino acids. For the CDR3, the DNA is TGTGCCAGCAGCCCCCGGCAGGGGGGCCAAGAGACCCAGTACTTC. The encoded protein is CASSPRQGGQETQYF.

The chain combines TRBV13 with TRBJ2-7; 10 positions match TRBD2. The CDR3 covers 14 residues. From germline, CDR1 is PRHDT and CDR2 FYEKMQ (reference sequence). V shed 4 bases, J shed 6 bases, and the junction held 6 bases outside the gene matches. The chain's CDR3 is CASSSGTSVLEQYF. In nucleotides, the CDR3 is TGTGCCAGCAGCTCCGGGACTAGCGTGCTCGAGCAGTACTTC.

The chain is built from TRBV19 and TRBJ1-1; weak D call: TRBD1 (6 bases). V was cut by 1 base and J by 1 base, with 13 bases left in between. The germline V gene encodes CDR1 LNHDA and CDR2 SQIVND (reference sequence). This CDR3 is built from 16 residues. The CDR3 protein is CASSIVAGTPNTEAFF. The CDR3 bases are TGTGCCAGTAGTATAGTAGCTGGGACACCGAACACTGAAGCTTTCTTT.

The rearrangement joins TRBV12-3 or TRBV12-4 to TRBJ2-2, with D unclear. Trimming removed 7 bases at V and 2 bases at J, with 5 bases between. This CDR3 is built from 12 residues. The CDR3 is CASNLNTGELFF. CDR3 DNA sequence: TGTGCCAGCAATCTAAACACCGGGGAGCTGTTTTTT.

The CDR3 sequence is CAISNRGRMDTEAFF. The CDR3 DNA follows: TGTGCCATTTCCAACAGGGGGCGAATGGACACTGAAGCTTTCTTT. The chain recombines TRBV6-5 with TRBJ1-1; 9 bases line up with TRBD1. CDR3 length equals 15 residues. The germline V gene encodes CDR1 MNHEY and CDR2 SVGAGI. The V gene end was trimmed by 10 bases and the J gene end by 3 bases; junction bases not matched to a gene: 12.

The chain joins TRBV5-8 to TRBJ2-3, with 10 bases aligning to TRBD1. Germline V gene sequence: CDR1 SGHTS, CDR2 YDEGEE. V lost 4 bases to trimming and J lost 3 bases; unmatched junction nucleotides: 8. This CDR3 comprises 16 residues. CDR3 residues: CASSRGDRGHTDTQYF. The CDR3 coding sequence is TGTGCCAGCAGCCGAGGAGACAGGGGGCATACAGATACGCAGTATTTT.

The table lists this clone with many counts. This chain uses TRBV5-1 with TRBJ2-5, with D possibly being TRBD2 (5 bases). V was trimmed by 0 bases and J by 3 bases, leaving 12 bases between them. CDR3 length equals 15 residues. CDR1 is SGHRS, CDR2 YFSETQ, per germline. The CDR3 DNA is TGCGCCAGCAGCTTGGGGTTTACGCGGGAAGAGACCCAGTACTTC. The encoded protein is CASSLGFTREETQYF.

CDR3 sequence: CASSPPAGAVTGELFF. CDR3 DNA sequence: TGCGCCAGCAGCCCCCCGGCGGGGGCTGTTACCGGGGAGCTGTTTTTT. The V gene is TRBV4-1, the J gene TRBJ2-2; possibly TRBD2 for D (7 bases). This CDR3 comprises 16 residues. V was cut by 4 bases and J by 5 bases, with 17 bases left in between. Germline V gene data show CDR1 as MGHRA and CDR2 as YSYEKL.

The rearrangement joins TRBV19 to TRBJ1-5; no definite D call. Germline V CDR1 and CDR2: LNHDA, SQIVND (reference sequence). V was clipped by 1 base and J by 6 bases, with 7 bases between them. The CDR3 extends over 13 amino acids. CDR3 sequence reads: CASSIVIPQPQHF. CDR3 in DNA: TGTGCCAGTAGTATAGTTATCCCTCAGCCCCAGCATTTT.

The chain combines TRBV18 with TRBJ1-4; 9 bases agree with TRBD1. V was clipped by 0 bases and J by 6 bases; unmatched bases: 2. CDR3 length: 15 residues. Germline V gene lookup returns CDR1 KGHSH and CDR2 LQKENI. The CDR3 sequence: CASSPPRTGDEKLFF. For the CDR3, the DNA is TGTGCCAGCTCACCACCAAGGACAGGGGATGAAAAACTGTTTTTT.

This sequence joins TRBV27 and TRBJ1-1; 11 bases map to TRBD1. The CDR3 covers 13 residues. V lost 10 bases, J lost 6 bases, and 7 bases stayed unmatched. The germline V gene has CDR1 MNHEY and CDR2 SMNVEV (reference sequence). CDR3 DNA: TGTGCCACCACGGACAGGGGGCTTCCTGAAGCTTTCTTT. The encoded protein is CATTDRGLPEAFF.

This sequence joins TRBV11-2 and TRBJ2-5, with a tentative D call TRBD1 (5 bases). V was clipped by 2 bases and J by 5 bases, with 9 bases between them. Per germline, CDR1 SGHAT and CDR2 FQNNGV. The CDR3 covers 13 residues. The CDR3 DNA reads TGTGCCAGCAGCTTAAGCAGGGCGGAGACCCAGTACTTC. This codes for CASSLSRAETQYF.

The chain employs TRBV19 and TRBJ1-1; TRBD1 might be the D (6 bases). The germline CDR1 and CDR2 sequences are LNHDA and SQIVND (reference sequence). There are 13 residues in the CDR3. Trimming left V 3 bases short and J 5 bases short, with 10 bases between. The CDR3 here is CASSMTGETEAFF. The CDR3 DNA follows: TGTGCCAGTAGTATGACAGGAGAAACTGAAGCTTTCTTT.

This rearrangement joins TRBV2 to TRBJ2-5; 9 positions match TRBD1. This CDR3 is 14 amino acids long. The germline V gene has CDR1 SNHLY and CDR2 FYNNEI. The V segment lost 5 bases and the J segment 6 bases; nucleotides outside the gene matches: 7. This CDR3 reads CASSWGQGKKTQYF. DNA of the CDR3: TGTGCCAGCAGTTGGGGACAGGGTAAAAAGACCCAGTACTTC.

This sequence joins TRBV13 and TRBJ1-2; D is possibly TRBD1 (6 bases). Germline V gives CDR1 PRHDT, CDR2 FYEKMQ (reference sequence). The CDR3 covers 14 residues. V shed 0 bases and J shed 4 bases, with 9 bases lying between them. The CDR3 loop reads CASSLGTGSYGYTF. CDR3 in DNA: TGTGCCAGCAGCTTAGGAACAGGGAGCTATGGCTACACCTTC.

The chain combines TRBV11-2 with TRBJ1-1; no clear D. The V end was cut by 5 bases, the J end by 0 bases, with 13 bases between. The germline CDR1 and CDR2 sequences are SGHAT and FQNNGV. The CDR3 runs 15 residues. The CDR3 DNA reads as TGTGCCAGCAGCGGAGTCTTTAAAATGAACACTGAAGCTTTCTTT. Translating gives CASSGVFKMNTEAFF.

V is TRBV7-2 and J is TRBJ2-1; 8 nucleotides align to TRBD2. From germline, CDR1 is SGHTA and CDR2 FQGNSA. The CDR3 extends over 16 amino acids. V trimming: 4 bases; J trimming: 3 bases; junction bases outside the gene matches: 8. CDR3 nucleotides: TGTGCCAGCAGCTCCCGGGGGGGAGTCTACTACAATGAGCAGTTCTTC. The encoded protein is CASSSRGGVYYNEQFF.

The CDR3 DNA reads TGCGCCAGCAGTTCTCCTTTAGCGGGGGCATTCAATGAGCAGTTCTTC. Residues: CASSSPLAGAFNEQFF. The rearrangement uses TRBV4-1 and TRBJ2-1, with TRBD2 identical over 9 bases. From germline, CDR1 is MGHRA and CDR2 YSYEKL. Germline trimming cut 6 bases from V and 6 bases from J; bases unmatched to any gene: 12. The CDR3 is 16 residues long.

V usage is TRBV11-2 and J usage is TRBJ2-2; 9 bases are a match to TRBD1. The CDR3 is 16 amino acids. With V trimmed by 5 bases and J by 11 bases, 15 bases remained unmatched. Per germline, CDR1 SGHAT and CDR2 FQNNGV. The CDR3 protein is CASSQTTGTGPFELFF. CDR3 nucleotides: TGTGCCAGCAGCCAGACCACCGGGACAGGGCCCTTTGAGCTGTTTTTT.

The chain uses TRBV28 and TRBJ2-1; no firm D call. Germline V gives CDR1 MDHEN, CDR2 SYDVKM. Between the trimmed V and J ends, which lost 5 bases and 6 bases, there was a span of 14 bases. The CDR3 runs to 14 residues. The CDR3 nucleotides read TGTGCCAGCAGTCCCGCAAAAGGAGCCAATGAGCAGTTCTTC. Protein product: CASSPAKGANEQFF.

The chain is built from TRBV2 and TRBJ2-1; possible D gene TRBD2, 6 bases. With 6 bases removed from V and 14 bases from J, the gap between germline ends came to 14 bases. Germline CDR1 and CDR2: SNHLY and FYNNEI. CDR3 size: 11 residues. DNA for the CDR3: TGTGCCAGCAGGGACCAGGGAGGTGAGTTCTTC. Its protein product is CASRDQGGEFF.

This sequence joins TRBV5-8 and TRBJ1-3; TRBD1 might be the D (6 bases). Between the trimmed V and J ends, which lost 3 bases and 0 bases, there was a span of 16 bases. Germline V lookup: CDR1 SGHTS, CDR2 YDEGEE. The CDR3 has 17 amino acids. The CDR3 protein is CASSWGPEIVSGNTIYF. The DNA for the CDR3 is TGTGCCAGCAGCTGGGGGCCTGAGATCGTCTCTGGAAACACCATATATTTT.

The CDR3 nucleotides are TGTGCCAGCAGCCAGGGACTGGTAGCCGGAAACATTCAGTACTTC. Protein product: CASSQGLVAGNIQYF. The chain employs TRBV11-2 and TRBJ2-4; D may be TRBD2 (6 bases). Trimming left V 5 bases short and J 6 bases short, with 17 bases between. This CDR3 region has 15 residues. Germline CDR1 and CDR2: SGHAT and FQNNGV.

The chain has TRBV27 and TRBJ2-1; TRBD2 is a possible D gene (5 bases). The V and J ends lost 3 bases and 2 bases respectively, with 17 bases between them. The CDR3 spans 17 residues. The V gene's germline CDR1 is MNHEY and CDR2 SMNVEV (reference sequence). Here the CDR3 DNA reads TGTGCCAGCAGTTTCACCACGTTAGCGACCCCCTACAATGAGCAGTTCTTC. Its translation: CASSFTTLATPYNEQFF.

This chain links TRBV10-3 with TRBJ2-5, with 10 nucleotides matching TRBD2. The length of the CDR3 is 14 residues. Per the germline V gene, CDR1 is ENHRY and CDR2 is SYGVKD. The junction had 8 bases not matched to a gene; V was cut back by 10 bases and J by 3 bases. CDR3 DNA: TGTGCCACCACTAGACTAGCGGGTGAAGAGACCCAGTACTTC. It translates to CATTRLAGEETQYF.

The chain links TRBV7-3 to TRBJ2-6; 8 positions match TRBD1. The CDR3 is made up of 12 amino acids. CDR1 SGHTA and CDR2 FQGTGA come from the germline V gene. The ends lost 5 bases at V and 11 bases at J; junction bases unmatched: 2. CDR3 nucleotides: TGTGCCAGCAGCGCGGACAGGGACGTCCTGACTTTC. It yields the protein CASSADRDVLTF.

The chain uses TRBV27 and TRBJ2-3, with 9 bases aligning to TRBD1. With 5 bases clipped from V and 4 bases from J, the junction kept 4 bases outside the gene matches. Germline CDR1 MNHEY, CDR2 SMNVEV (reference sequence). The CDR3 sequence is 14 residues long. CDR3 bases: TGTGCCAGCAGTGATACAGGGGGCGCAGATACGCAGTATTTT. Amino acids: CASSDTGGADTQYF.

The CDR3 protein is CASSYSQGPYEQYF. For the CDR3, the DNA is TGTGCCAGCAGTTACTCTCAGGGGCCCTACGAGCAGTACTTC. The V call is TRBV6-6, the J call TRBJ2-7; possibly TRBD1 for D (6 bases). This CDR3 is 14 amino acids long. Germline V gives CDR1 MNHNY, CDR2 SVGAGI (reference sequence). Trimming took 0 bases from V and 2 from J, leaving 8 bases between them.